This TCR beta chain was documented in a study of PD-1 blockade in classical Hodgkin lymphoma. Whole-study context: Patients were treated with nivolumab at 3 mg/kg, and this was given intravenously every 2 weeks.

All trial patients relapsed after autologous stem cell transplantation. Assay used: immunoSEQ multiplex PCR; TCRdb lists only in-frame clones, some missing. The sample records about 32,000 clones, approximately 85% being singletons. CDR1 SGHTA and CDR2 FQGNSA come from the germline V gene. Trimming pared 8 bases from V and 3 bases from J, leaving 5 bases between. The CDR3 loop spans 10 amino acids. This chain uses TRBV7-2 with TRBJ2-7; D gene uncertain. This TCR was sampled from a human donor with classical Hodgkin lymphoma. Sequenced here: peripheral blood mononuclear cells (PBMCs), sampled at baseline. The CDR3 bases are TGTGCCAGCGGTGACTACGAGCAGTACTTC. Protein: CASGDYEQYF.